Sequencing of this TCR beta chain was carried out in a study of cytomegalovirus exposure and HLA in healthy donors. Primers: 60 Vbeta forward and 13 Jbeta reverse. The table came from immunoSEQ multiplex PCR; TCRdb's copy has only in-frame clones and leaves some out. Of around 180,000 clones listed, approximately 75% were seen once; the top ten hold 1.5%. Unmatched junction bases numbered 11, after V lost 4 bases and J lost 7 bases. Germline V gene data show CDR1 as SEHNR and CDR2 as FQNEAQ (reference sequence). The CDR3 is 15 residues long. The source is a girl aged 10 to 17 in good health and CMV-seronegative. Specimen: PBMCs. The V call is TRBV7-9, the J call TRBJ1-2; 8 bases align to TRBD1. The CDR3 sequence is CASSSTPDRATGYTF. The DNA of the CDR3 is TGTGCCAGCAGCTCTACCCCGGACAGGGCGACTGGCTACACCTTC.